The 18 T cell receptor beta chains below were found in one sample sequenced in a study of T-cell memory formation after mild COVID-19. TCRdb redid the calling of the 5' RACE reads with MiXCR, one entry per CDR3 protein. The table lists about 250,000 distinct CDR3 sequences, roughly 14% of them singletons, with approximately 2.1% in the top ten. Sequencing was carried out using PBMCs or a T cell subset sorted from them (not recorded which). The receptors derive from an adult woman who had mild COVID-19 (a few samples of this study predate the infection). Cell type and time point are not known.

In its sample, this clonotype was seen a few times. For the CDR3, the DNA is TGTGCCAGCAGCTTAAGGGGACCCCTGGGCACTGAAGCTTTCTTT. This codes for CASSLRGPLGTEAFF. The chain couples TRBV7-2 to TRBJ1-1, with D possibly TRBD1 on 5 matching bases. V was trimmed by 2 bases and J by 4 bases, leaving 14 bases between them. Germline CDR1 reads SGHTA; CDR2 reads FQGNSA. CDR3 length: 15 residues.

The rearrangement uses TRBV7-3 and TRBJ1-1; D is perhaps TRBD1 (5 bases). The CDR3 runs to 17 residues. The V end lost 5 bases, the J end lost 0 bases, and 19 bases lay between the germline ends. Germline loops: CDR1 SGHTA, CDR2 FQGTGA. The CDR3 nucleotides are TGTGCCAGCAGCCCGCTAGAGAGGGGACCTTTGAACACTGAAGCTTTCTTT. This codes for CASSPLERGPLNTEAFF. Based on the CDR3 plus reference TRBV7-3 and TRBJ1-1, the full variable domain is GAGVSQTPSNKVTEKGKYVELRCDPISGHTALYWYRQSLGQGPEFLIYFQGTGAADDSGLPNDRFFAVRPEGSVSTLKIQRTERGDSAVYLCASSPLERGPLNTEAFFGQGTRLTVV.

The chain has TRBV7-9 and TRBJ2-7; D is uncertain. The CDR3 consists of 15 residues. The V gene lost 6 bases and the J gene lost 0 bases, with 15 bases spanning the gap. Germline CDR1 SEHNR, CDR2 FQNEAQ (reference sequence). This CDR3 is CASRPSSLSSYEQYF. DNA for the CDR3: TGTGCCAGCAGACCCTCTTCGTTGAGCTCCTACGAGCAGTACTTC. The full variable domain, in which reference TRBV7-9 and TRBJ2-7 provide the parts outside the CDR3, is DTGVSQNPRHKITKRGQNVTFRCDPISEHNRLYWYRQTLGQGPEFLTYFQNEAQLEKSRLLSDRFSAERPKGSFSTLEIQRTEQGDSAMYLCASRPSSLSSYEQYFGPGTRLTVT.

In its sample, this clonotype was seen a few times. The rearrangement uses TRBV28 and TRBJ1-2; tentative D call: TRBD1 (5 bases). This CDR3 spans 13 amino acids. Trimming took 5 bases from V and 4 from J, leaving 11 bases between them. Germline assignment: CDR1 MDHEN and CDR2 SYDVKM. CDR3 bases: TGTGCCAGCAGTCCAAATCAGGGCTATGGCTACACCTTC. The encoded protein is CASSPNQGYGYTF.

V and J are TRBV12-3 or TRBV12-4 and TRBJ2-7; a possible D gene is TRBD1 (5 bases). There are 15 residues in the CDR3. Trimming stripped 1 base from V and 0 bases from J, with 10 bases between. CDR3 protein: CASSLGQGISYEQYF. For the CDR3, the DNA is TGTGCCAGCAGTTTAGGTCAGGGAATCTCCTACGAGCAGTACTTC.

This clonotype was observed a handful of times. V is TRBV2 and J is TRBJ2-3; 7 nucleotides agree with TRBD1. The J segment lost 5 bases and the V segment lost 5 bases, leaving 4 bases of the junction unmatched. From germline, CDR1 is SNHLY and CDR2 FYNNEI. The CDR3 spans 13 residues. The CDR3 loop is CASSNRGGDTQYF. The CDR3 DNA follows: TGTGCCAGCAGTAACAGGGGTGGAGATACGCAGTATTTT.

The rearrangement links TRBV7-2 to TRBJ2-5; 8 positions match TRBD1. Per the germline V gene, CDR1 is SGHTA and CDR2 is FQGNSA. After removal of 2 bases from V and 6 bases from J, the junction contained 5 bases not matched to a gene. The CDR3 is made up of 14 amino acids. CDR3 nucleotide sequence: TGTGCCAGCAGCTTAAACAGGGGGGACAAGACCCAGTACTTC. Its protein product is CASSLNRGDKTQYF.

There are a few counts of this clonotype. The rearrangement links TRBV7-9 to TRBJ1-1, with D possibly being TRBD1 (6 bases). The length of the CDR3 is 16 residues. Per germline, CDR1 SEHNR and CDR2 FQNEAQ (reference sequence). Trimming took off 3 bases at V and 1 base at J, with 15 bases between the two ends. The CDR3 region has the DNA TGTGCCAGCAGCTTCCTTAGAGGACAGTCGAACACTGAAGCTTTCTTT. Protein sequence: CASSFLRGQSNTEAFF. Based on the CDR3 plus reference TRBV7-9 and TRBJ1-1, the full variable domain is DTGVSQNPRHKITKRGQNVTFRCDPISEHNRLYWYRQTLGQGPEFLTYFQNEAQLEKSRLLSDRFSAERPKGSFSTLEIQRTEQGDSAMYLCASSFLRGQSNTEAFFGQGTRLTVV.

This clonotype was detected many times. V and J are TRBV7-2 and TRBJ2-3; possible D gene TRBD2, 6 bases. The CDR3 loop spans 15 amino acids. V was shortened by 2 bases and J by 5 bases, with 14 bases between the two germline ends. Looked up from germline, CDR1 is SGHTA and CDR2 is FQGNSA. The CDR3: CASSLFWGLEDTQYF. DNA for the CDR3: TGTGCCAGCAGCTTATTTTGGGGACTGGAAGATACGCAGTATTTT. Full variable domain (remainder filled in from reference TRBV7-2 and TRBJ2-3): GAGVSQSPSNKVTEKGKDVELRCDPISGHTALYWYRQSLGQGLEFLIYFQGNSAPDKSGLPSDRFSAERTGGSVSTLTIQRTQQEDSAVYLCASSLFWGLEDTQYFGPGTRLTVL.

This chain joins TRBV19 and TRBJ1-1, with D hard to call. V was cut by 3 bases and J by 6 bases, with 17 bases left in between. The germline V gene encodes CDR1 LNHDA and CDR2 SQIVND (reference sequence). The CDR3 loop spans 15 amino acids. CDR3: CASSIRRTAGSEAFF. CDR3 in DNA: TGTGCCAGTAGTATTCGAAGAACCGCGGGGTCTGAAGCTTTCTTT.

This clonotype has more than one count but fewer than ten. The chain uses TRBV7-8 and TRBJ2-2; tentative D call: TRBD2 (5 bases). The germline V gene has CDR1 SGHVS and CDR2 FQNEAQ. The length of the CDR3 is 15 residues. Trimming shortened V by 5 bases and J by 3 bases, and 13 bases separated the two germline ends. CDR3 sequence (DNA): TGTGCCAGCAGCCCCCGGGGAGACTACACCGGGGAGCTGTTTTTT. This codes for CASSPRGDYTGELFF.

This clonotype was counted only a few times. The rearrangement uses TRBV6-1 and TRBJ1-3, with 7 bases lining up with TRBD1. V shed 5 bases and J 2 bases; nucleotides not matched to a gene: 3. CDR1 is MNHNS, CDR2 SASEGT, per germline. The CDR3 runs to 14 residues. CDR3 nucleotide sequence: TGTGCCAGCAGTTATACAGGGGCTGGAAACACCATATATTTT. Its translation is CASSYTGAGNTIYF.

This clonotype was observed a handful of times. The J gene is TRBJ2-7, the V gene TRBV7-3; D call uncertain. The V gene lost 1 base and the J gene lost 7 bases, with 14 bases spanning the gap. Germline V gene lookup returns CDR1 SGHTA and CDR2 FQGTGA. The CDR3 sequence is 14 residues long. This CDR3 reads CASSLNIPPGEQYF. The CDR3 DNA sequence: TGTGCCAGCAGCTTAAATATACCCCCCGGGGAGCAGTACTTC. The full variable domain, completed using reference TRBV7-3 and TRBJ2-7, is GAGVSQTPSNKVTEKGKYVELRCDPISGHTALYWYRQSLGQGPEFLIYFQGTGAADDSGLPNDRFFAVRPEGSVSTLKIQRTERGDSAVYLCASSLNIPPGEQYFGPGTRLTVT.

This clonotype appeared many times. The J gene is TRBJ2-3, the V gene TRBV20-1, with 7 bases that match TRBD1. The V and J ends lost 4 bases and 4 bases, in that order; junction bases with no gene match: 8. The V gene's germline CDR1 is DFQATT and CDR2 SNEGSKA (reference sequence). The CDR3 has 14 amino acids. CDR3 protein: CSAIRDRLADTQYF. The CDR3 region has the DNA TGCAGTGCTATACGGGACAGATTGGCAGATACGCAGTATTTT.

This clonotype was detected a few times. The chain has TRBV12-3 or TRBV12-4 and TRBJ2-5; D perhaps matches TRBD1 (6 bases). The V and J ends lost 2 bases and 5 bases respectively, with 6 bases between them. The CDR3 loop spans 12 amino acids. In DNA form, the CDR3 reads TGTGCCAGCAGTTTAACAGGGGAGACCCAGTACTTC. This sequence encodes CASSLTGETQYF.

Only a few counts were recorded for this clonotype. The rearrangement uses TRBV5-5 and TRBJ2-3; 12 bases fit TRBD2. With 4 bases clipped from V and 3 bases from J, the junction kept 12 bases outside the gene matches. CDR1 is SGHKS and CDR2 is YYEKEE in the germline V gene (reference sequence). This CDR3 spans 18 amino acids. CDR3 nucleotide sequence: TGTGCCAGCAGCCCGAGACTAGCGGGGGCCTGGGGGACAGATACGCAGTATTTT. Its protein product is CASSPRLAGAWGTDTQYF.

This clonotype has a handful of counts. The gene calls are TRBV6-1 and TRBJ2-1; 10 nucleotides match TRBD1. Trimming took 7 bases from V and 5 from J; bases not matched to a gene: 5. The CDR3 sequence is 14 residues long. Germline V gene sequence: CDR1 MNHNS, CDR2 SASEGT. CDR3 in DNA: TGTGCCAGCAAAACCGGGACAGGGGACAATGAGCAGTTCTTC. It codes for CASKTGTGDNEQFF.

This chain uses TRBV5-6 with TRBJ2-3; the D is unclear. The CDR3 loop spans 15 amino acids. Trimming cost V 0 bases and J 0 bases, with 8 bases left between them. Germline-derived CDR1 and CDR2 are SGHDT and YYEEEE. CDR3 amino acids: CASSLGLTSTDTQYF. The CDR3 nucleotides are TGTGCCAGCAGCTTGGGGTTAACCAGCACAGATACGCAGTATTTT.